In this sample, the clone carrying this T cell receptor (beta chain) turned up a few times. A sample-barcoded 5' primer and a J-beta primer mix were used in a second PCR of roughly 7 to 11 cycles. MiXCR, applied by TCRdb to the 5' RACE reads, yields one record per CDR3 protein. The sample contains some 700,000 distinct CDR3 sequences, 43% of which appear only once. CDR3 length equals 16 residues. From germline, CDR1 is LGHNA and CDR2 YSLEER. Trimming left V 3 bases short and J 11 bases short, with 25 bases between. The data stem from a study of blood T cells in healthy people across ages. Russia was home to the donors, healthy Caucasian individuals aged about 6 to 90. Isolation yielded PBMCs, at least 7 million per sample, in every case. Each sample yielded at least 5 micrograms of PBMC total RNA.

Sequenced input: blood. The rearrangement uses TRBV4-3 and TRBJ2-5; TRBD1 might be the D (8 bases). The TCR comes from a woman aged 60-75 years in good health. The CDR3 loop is CASSHRNRGGVNEQYF. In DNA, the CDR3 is TGCGCCAGCAGCCACCGGAACAGGGGGGGGGTCAATGAGCAGTACTTC.